The rows below give T cell receptor beta chains drawn from one sample of a study of regulatory T cells in long-lasting Graves disease. TCRdb recomputed calls from the multiplex PCR reads with MiXCR, one row per CDR3 protein. The sample lists some 330,000 distinct CDR3 sequences; 23% were seen once. Here the sequenced sample was peripheral blood mononuclear cells (PBMCs), taken when the disease was refractory, from a patient treated with antithyroid drugs. The receptor source for this set is a middle-aged woman with Graves disease. Each CDR3 is given with its conserved first and last residue. Clone size, where shown, is once, few, many, or a class for clones that have expanded.

size,V,CDR3
.,TRBV28,CASSVQTSGSKNEQFF
many,TRBV2,CASSGLYQETQYF
few,TRBV3-1,CASSQGSPNQPQHF
many,TRBV6-5,CASSYSRGLGEQYF
.,TRBV20-1,CSAKHPYEQYF
.,TRBV5-1,CASSLWAGQVYNEQFF
many,TRBV15,CATSREGGSGANVLTF
once,TRBV4-2,CASSQALTSAGEQYF
few,TRBV27,CASGAGLAAYEQYF
.,TRBV28,CALTGNDKNIQYF
.,TRBV3-1,CASTSRGTGANVLTF
.,TRBV19,CASSMRWDWPQETQYF
many,TRBV9,CASTKDGQGNYGYTF
many,TRBV12-3/TRBV12-4,CASSPDGPNQPQHF
many,TRBV11-2,CASSTYQGNEQYF
.,TRBV24-1,CATSDLRRGSYEQYF
few,TRBV5-1,CASSGSGVGEKLFF
.,TRBV28,CATQSLAGKGYNEQFF
.,TRBV6-2/TRBV6-3,CASSYGGAHEQYF
.,TRBV11-2,CASSLSDQETQYF
.,TRBV5-1,CASSLVARNTGELFF
.,TRBV15,CATSRVRGVIGTGELFF
.,TRBV27,CASSADRYQPQHF
once,TRBV28,CASSFLTYLRDQENNEQFF
many,TRBV28,CASSRRLETLYEQYF
few,TRBV28,CASILGGSGNTIYF
many,TRBV6-1,CASRLGQGVYEQYF
.,TRBV27,CASSLVTGDRVYGYTF
many,TRBV11-2,CASSSRLAGSYEQYF
many,TRBV19,CASRSSRVQPQHF
many,TRBV29-1,CSVVGKGQETQYF
few,TRBV12-3/TRBV12-4,CASSPSLGTSGDYSTDTRYF
few,TRBV28,CASSLWGGEHYEQYF
few,TRBV5-1,CASRTGNQETQYF
few,TRBV3-1,CASSPELDQETQYF
few,TRBV20-1,CSARERLAAGELFF
.,TRBV27,CASSLTTGTYNEQFF
.,TRBV25-1,CASSGQLTGELFF
many,TRBV28,CASTGQSSYEQYF
.,TRBV9,CASSYTYRPGNTIYF
few,TRBV7-9,CASSSRDRKTGELFF